The rows below give T cell receptor beta chains drawn from one sample of a study of T cell repertoires in cytomegalovirus infection. For these receptors, no antigen is known. TCRdb passed the reads through MiXCR, listing each CDR3 protein once. The sample carries about 770,000 distinct CDR3 sequences, 25% to 30% recorded once. The input for sequencing was cultured CD8+ T cells from PBMCs, taken from culture after CMV antigen stimulation. The source is a human donor in good health (CMV status not recorded). Some clones in this sample may be carry-over from other donors' samples. Both conserved end residues are part of each CDR3. D genes are given only for firm matches. Clone size, where shown, is once, few, many, or a class for clones that have expanded.

CDR3: CSARDRGQGARYPNSPLHF
DNA: TGCAGTGCTAGAGATCGGGGACAGGGGGCGAGGTATCCTAATTCACCCCTCCACTTT
size: .
length: 19
V: TRBV20-1
J: TRBJ1-6
D: TRBD1

CDR3: CASSPWTSGGNEQYF
DNA: TGTGCCAGCAGCCCCTGGACTAGCGGGGGTAACGAGCAGTACTTC
size: few
length: 15
V: TRBV7-2
J: TRBJ2-7
D: TRBD2

CDR3: CSVEGVSVPDTQYF
DNA: TGCAGCGTTGAAGGGGTTTCAGTTCCAGATACGCAGTATTTT
size: few
length: 14
V: TRBV29-1
J: TRBJ2-3
D: .

CDR3: CASPSRGGKVDTQYF
DNA: TGTGCCAGCCCCTCAAGGGGGGGAAAGGTAGATACGCAGTATTTT
size: few
length: 15
V: TRBV2
J: TRBJ2-3
D: .

CDR3: CASSIVVRRLPGATPYEQYF
DNA: TGTGCCAGCAGCATAGTCGTCAGGAGACTCCCGGGGGCGACTCCCTACGAGCAGTACTTC
size: many
length: 20
V: TRBV7-2
J: TRBJ2-7
D: .

CDR3: CASSEVGLGMNQPQHF
DNA: TGTGCCAGCAGTGAAGTGGGTTTGGGAATGAATCAGCCCCAGCATTTT
size: few
length: 16
V: TRBV6-1
J: TRBJ1-5
D: .

CDR3: CASSQGRAKWLDEQFF
DNA: TGTGCCAGCAGCCAAGGCCGGGCCAAATGGCTCGATGAGCAGTTCTTC
size: .
length: 16
V: TRBV14
J: TRBJ2-1
D: .

CDR3: CASSLNPGTGGNEQYF
DNA: TGTGCCAGCAGTTTAAACCCCGGGACAGGGGGAAACGAGCAGTACTTC
size: .
length: 16
V: TRBV12-3/TRBV12-4
J: TRBJ2-7
D: TRBD1

CDR3: CASSLTLGQGNYGYTF
DNA: TGTGCCAGCAGCTTAACCCTGGGACAGGGCAACTATGGCTACACCTTC
size: many
length: 16
V: TRBV7-6
J: TRBJ1-2
D: TRBD1

CDR3: CASTPRKAGQGTDTQYF
DNA: TGTGCCAGCACCCCGAGAAAGGCGGGACAGGGGACAGATACGCAGTATTTT
size: .
length: 17
V: TRBV25-1
J: TRBJ2-3
D: TRBD1

CDR3: CATSRDSYATLNTEAFF
DNA: TGTGCCACCAGCAGAGACTCATACGCGACCCTGAACACTGAAGCTTTCTTT
size: few
length: 17
V: TRBV15
J: TRBJ1-1
D: .